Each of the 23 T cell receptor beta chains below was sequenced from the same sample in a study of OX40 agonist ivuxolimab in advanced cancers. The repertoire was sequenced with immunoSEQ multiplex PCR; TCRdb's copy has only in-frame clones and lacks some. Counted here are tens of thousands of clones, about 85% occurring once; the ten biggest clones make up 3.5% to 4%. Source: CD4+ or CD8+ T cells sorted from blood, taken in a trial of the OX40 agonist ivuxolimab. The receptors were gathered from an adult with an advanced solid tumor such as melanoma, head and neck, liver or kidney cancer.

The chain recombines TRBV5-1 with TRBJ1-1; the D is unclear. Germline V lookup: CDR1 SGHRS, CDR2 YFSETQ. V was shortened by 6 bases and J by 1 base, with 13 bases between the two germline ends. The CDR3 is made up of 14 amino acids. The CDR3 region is CASTLGAGNTEAFF. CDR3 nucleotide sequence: TGCGCCAGCACCCTAGGAGCGGGGAACACTGAAGCTTTCTTT.

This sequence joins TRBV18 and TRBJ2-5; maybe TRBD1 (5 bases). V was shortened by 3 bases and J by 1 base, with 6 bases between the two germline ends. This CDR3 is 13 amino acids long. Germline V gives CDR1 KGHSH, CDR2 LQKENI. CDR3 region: CASSPDSQETQYF. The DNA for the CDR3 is TGTGCCAGCTCACCCGACAGCCAAGAGACCCAGTACTTC. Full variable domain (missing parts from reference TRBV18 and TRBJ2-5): NAGVMQNPRHLVRRRGQEARLRCSPMKGHSHVYWYRQLPEEGLKFMVYLQKENIIDESGMPKERFSAEFPKEGPSILRIQQVVRGDSAAYFCASSPDSQETQYFGPGTRLLVL.

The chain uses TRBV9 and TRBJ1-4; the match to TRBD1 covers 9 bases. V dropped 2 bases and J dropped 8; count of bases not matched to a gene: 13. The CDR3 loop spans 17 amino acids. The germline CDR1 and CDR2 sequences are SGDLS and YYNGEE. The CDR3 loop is CASSVAPNRGPTEKLFF. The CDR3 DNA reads TGTGCCAGCAGCGTCGCGCCCAACAGGGGGCCTACCGAAAAACTGTTTTTT.

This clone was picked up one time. In DNA, the CDR3 is TGTGCCAGCAGCTTGGGACAGGGAATCGGGGAGCTGTTTTTT. This gives the protein CASSLGQGIGELFF. J is TRBJ2-2 and V is TRBV13; 9 bases line up with TRBD1. Germline V gene data show CDR1 as PRHDT and CDR2 as FYEKMQ (reference sequence). This CDR3 has 14 residues. The V and J ends lost 3 bases and 7 bases, in that order; junction bases with no gene match: 3.

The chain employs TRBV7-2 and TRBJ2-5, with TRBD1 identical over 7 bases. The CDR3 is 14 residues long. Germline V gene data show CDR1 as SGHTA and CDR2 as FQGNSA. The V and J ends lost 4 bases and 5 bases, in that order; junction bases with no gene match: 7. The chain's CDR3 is CASSWGGTVETQYF. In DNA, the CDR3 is TGTGCCAGCAGCTGGGGTGGGACAGTGGAGACCCAGTACTTC.

The CDR3 DNA is TGTGCCAGCAGCTTCAAGTCCGGGACAGGGGGCCGGGAGCAGTACTTC. This encodes CASSFKSGTGGREQYF. The chain carries TRBV7-9 and TRBJ2-5; 12 bases agree with TRBD1. The CDR3 has 16 residues. Trimming cost V 3 bases and J 11 bases; bases outside gene matches: 13. Germline V lookup: CDR1 SEHNR, CDR2 FQNEAQ (reference sequence). Looking up the rest from reference TRBV7-9 and TRBJ2-5 gives the full variable domain: DTGVSQNPRHKITKRGQNVTFRCDPISEHNRLYWYRQTLGQGPEFLTYFQNEAQLEKSRLLSDRFSAERPKGSFSTLEIQRTEQGDSAMYLCASSFKSGTGGREQYFGPGTRLLVL.

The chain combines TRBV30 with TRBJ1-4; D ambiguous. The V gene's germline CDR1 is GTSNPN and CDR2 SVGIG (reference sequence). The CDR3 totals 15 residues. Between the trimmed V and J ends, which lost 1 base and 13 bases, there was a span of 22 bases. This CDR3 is CAWSESPGLGGGLFF. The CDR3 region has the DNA TGTGCCTGGAGTGAGTCTCCTGGGCTAGGTGGAGGACTGTTTTTT. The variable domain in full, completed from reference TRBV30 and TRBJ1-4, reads SQTIHQWPATLVQPVGSPLSLECTVEGTSNPNLYWYRQAAGRGLQLLFYSVGIGQISSEVPQNLSASRPQDRQFILSSKKLLLSDSGFYLCAWSESPGLGGGLFFGSGTQLSVL.

The DNA of the CDR3 is TGTGCCAGTAGTATGGCGGGACCTATCTCCTACGAGCAGTACTTC. Protein sequence: CASSMAGPISYEQYF. The chain has TRBV19 and TRBJ2-7; a possible D gene is TRBD2 (6 bases). The length of the CDR3 is 15 residues. CDR1 and CDR2 from the germline V gene are LNHDA and SQIVND (reference sequence). V was shortened by 3 bases and J by 0 bases, with 12 bases between the two germline ends.

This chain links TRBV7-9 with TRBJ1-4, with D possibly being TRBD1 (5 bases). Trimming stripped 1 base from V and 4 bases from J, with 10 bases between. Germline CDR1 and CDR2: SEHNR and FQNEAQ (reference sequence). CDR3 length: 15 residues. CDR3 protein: CASSLGGSSNEKLFF. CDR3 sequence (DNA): TGTGCCAGCAGCTTAGGGGGGTCTAGTAATGAAAAACTGTTTTTT.

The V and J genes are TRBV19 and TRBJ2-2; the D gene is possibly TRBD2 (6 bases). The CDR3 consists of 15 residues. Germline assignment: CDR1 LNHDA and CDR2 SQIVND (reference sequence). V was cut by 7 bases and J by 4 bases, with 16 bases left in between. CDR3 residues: CASKEGQVPTGELFF. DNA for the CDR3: TGTGCCAGTAAGGAGGGCCAGGTCCCCACCGGGGAGCTGTTTTTT.

The CDR3 DNA sequence: TGTGCCAGCAGTCTGGACAGGGACCACGAGCAGTACTTC. The encoded protein is CASSLDRDHEQYF. The chain links TRBV5-6 to TRBJ2-7, with 8 bases fitting TRBD1. This CDR3 is built from 13 residues. Germline assignment: CDR1 SGHDT and CDR2 YYEEEE. The V gene end was trimmed by 5 bases and the J gene end by 5 bases; junction bases not matched to a gene: 6.

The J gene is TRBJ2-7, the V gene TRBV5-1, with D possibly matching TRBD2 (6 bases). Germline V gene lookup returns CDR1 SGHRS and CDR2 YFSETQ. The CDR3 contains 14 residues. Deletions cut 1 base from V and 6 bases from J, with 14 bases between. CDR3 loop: CASSLTSHPSEQYF. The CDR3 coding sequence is TGCGCCAGCAGCTTGACTAGCCACCCAAGCGAGCAGTACTTC.

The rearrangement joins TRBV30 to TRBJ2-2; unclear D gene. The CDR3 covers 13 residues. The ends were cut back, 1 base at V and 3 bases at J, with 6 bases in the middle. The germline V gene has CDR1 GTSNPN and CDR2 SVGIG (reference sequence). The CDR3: CAWSEGYTGELFF. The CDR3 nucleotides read TGTGCCTGGAGTGAGGGCTACACCGGGGAGCTGTTTTTT.

DNA of the CDR3: TGTGCCAGCAGCGGTTTATCCGGGGGGCCGAAGACCCAGTACTTC. The encoded protein is CASSGLSGGPKTQYF. This chain joins TRBV9 and TRBJ2-5; TRBD2 might be the D (7 bases). V was pared by 3 bases and J by 6 bases, with 18 bases between. Per germline, CDR1 SGDLS and CDR2 YYNGEE. This CDR3 comprises 15 residues.

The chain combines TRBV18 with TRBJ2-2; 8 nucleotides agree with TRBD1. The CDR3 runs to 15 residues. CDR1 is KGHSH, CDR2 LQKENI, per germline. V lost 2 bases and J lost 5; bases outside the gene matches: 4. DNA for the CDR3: TGTGCCAGCTCACCAGCAGGGGGCTATACCGGGGAGCTGTTTTTT. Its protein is CASSPAGGYTGELFF. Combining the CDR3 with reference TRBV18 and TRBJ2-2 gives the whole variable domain NAGVMQNPRHLVRRRGQEARLRCSPMKGHSHVYWYRQLPEEGLKFMVYLQKENIIDESGMPKERFSAEFPKEGPSILRIQQVVRGDSAAYFCASSPAGGYTGELFFGEGSRLTVL.

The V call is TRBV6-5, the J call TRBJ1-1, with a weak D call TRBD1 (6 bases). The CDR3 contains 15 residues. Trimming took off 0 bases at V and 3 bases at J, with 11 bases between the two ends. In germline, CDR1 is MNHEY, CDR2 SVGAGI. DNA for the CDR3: TGTGCCAGCAGTTACTCGTTCAGGGGTCACACTGAAGCTTTCTTT. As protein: CASSYSFRGHTEAFF.

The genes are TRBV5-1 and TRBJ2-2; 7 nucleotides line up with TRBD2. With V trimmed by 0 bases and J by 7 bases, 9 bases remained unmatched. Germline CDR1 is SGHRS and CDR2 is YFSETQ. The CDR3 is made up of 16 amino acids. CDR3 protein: CASSLVGGRVNGELFF. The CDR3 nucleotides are TGCGCCAGCAGCTTGGTTGGCGGGAGAGTCAACGGGGAGCTGTTTTTT.

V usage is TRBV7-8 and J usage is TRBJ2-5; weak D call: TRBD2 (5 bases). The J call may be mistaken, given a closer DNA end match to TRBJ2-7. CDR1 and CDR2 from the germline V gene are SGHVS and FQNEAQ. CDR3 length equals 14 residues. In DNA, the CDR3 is TGTGCCAGCAGCGTCCGGGGTATCTCCTACGAGCAGTACTTC. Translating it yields CASSVRGISYEQYF.

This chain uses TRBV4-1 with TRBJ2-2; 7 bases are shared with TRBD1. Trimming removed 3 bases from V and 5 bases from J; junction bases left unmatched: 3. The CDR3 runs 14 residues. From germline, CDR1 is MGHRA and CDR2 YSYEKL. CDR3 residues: CASSHPRGTGELFF. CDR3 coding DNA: TGCGCCAGCAGCCACCCCAGGGGGACCGGGGAGCTGTTTTTT.

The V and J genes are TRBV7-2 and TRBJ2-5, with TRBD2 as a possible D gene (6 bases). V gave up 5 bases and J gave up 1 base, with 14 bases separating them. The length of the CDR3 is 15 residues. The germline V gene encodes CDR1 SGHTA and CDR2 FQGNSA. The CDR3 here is CASSPGLPVQETQYF. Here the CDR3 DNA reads TGTGCCAGCAGCCCAGGACTACCCGTCCAAGAGACCCAGTACTTC.

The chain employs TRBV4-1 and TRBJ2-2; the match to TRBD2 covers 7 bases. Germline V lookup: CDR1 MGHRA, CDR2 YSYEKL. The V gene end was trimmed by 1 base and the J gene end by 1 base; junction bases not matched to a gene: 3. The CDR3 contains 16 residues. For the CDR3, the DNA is TGCGCCAGCAGCCAAGGTGCTAGCGGGAACACCGGGGAGCTGTTTTTT. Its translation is CASSQGASGNTGELFF.

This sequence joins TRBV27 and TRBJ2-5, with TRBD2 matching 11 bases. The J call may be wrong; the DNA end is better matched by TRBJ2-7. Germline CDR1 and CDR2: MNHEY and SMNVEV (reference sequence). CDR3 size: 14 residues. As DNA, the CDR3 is TGTGCCAGCAGTTGGACTAGCGGGTTATACGAGCAGTACTTC. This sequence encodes CASSWTSGLYEQYF.

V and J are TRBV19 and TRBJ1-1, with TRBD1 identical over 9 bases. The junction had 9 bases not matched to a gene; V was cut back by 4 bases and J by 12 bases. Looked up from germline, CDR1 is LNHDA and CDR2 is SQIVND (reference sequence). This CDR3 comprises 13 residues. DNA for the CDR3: TGTGCCAGTAGTACACCGGGACAGGGCGAAACTTTCTTT. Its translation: CASSTPGQGETFF. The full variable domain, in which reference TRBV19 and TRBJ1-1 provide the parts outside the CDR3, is DGGITQSPKYLFRKEGQNVTLSCEQNLNHDAMYWYRQDPGQGLRLIYYSQIVNDFQKGDIAEGYSVSREKKESFPLTVTSAQKNPTAFYLCASSTPGQGETFFGQGTRLTVV.